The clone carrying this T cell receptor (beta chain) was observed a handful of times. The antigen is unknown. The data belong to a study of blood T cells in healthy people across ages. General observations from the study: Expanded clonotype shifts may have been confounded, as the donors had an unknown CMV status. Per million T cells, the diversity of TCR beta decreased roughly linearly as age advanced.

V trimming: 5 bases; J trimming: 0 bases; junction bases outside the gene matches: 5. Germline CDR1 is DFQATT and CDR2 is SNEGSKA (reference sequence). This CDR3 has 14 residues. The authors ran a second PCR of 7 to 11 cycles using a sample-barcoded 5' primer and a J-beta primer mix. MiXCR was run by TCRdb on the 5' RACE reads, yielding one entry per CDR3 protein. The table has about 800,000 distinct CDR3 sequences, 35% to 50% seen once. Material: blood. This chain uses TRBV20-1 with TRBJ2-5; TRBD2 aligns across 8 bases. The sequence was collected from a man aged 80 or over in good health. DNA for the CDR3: TGCAGTGCTTTGACTAGCGCCGACCAAGAGACCCAGTACTTC. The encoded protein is CSALTSADQETQYF.